The text below deals with one T cell receptor beta chain. The sample belongs to a study of blood T cell repertoires in COVID-19. About the research overall: Specimens from acute and convalescent COVID-19 originated in the United States, Italy and Spain.

The CDR3 covers 15 residues. Trimming left V 0 bases short and J 1 base short, with 9 bases between. The germline V gene encodes CDR1 LGHDT and CDR2 YNNKEL (reference sequence). Original processing methods: Estimates of nucleated cell counts were drawn from the amplification of reference gene primers. The method was immunoSEQ multiplex PCR; TCRdb's version includes in-frame clones alone and lacks a portion of them. V, J and clone size derive from that table, while D and trimming were established from the DNA sequence. The sample yields about 280,000 clones, approximately 85% seen once. J is TRBJ1-2 and V is TRBV3-1 (or the pseudogene TRBV3-2); D possibly corresponds to TRBD1 (5 bases). The TCR originated in a man aged 18-30 years with active or convalescent COVID-19. The sample taken for sequencing was peripheral blood. Here the CDR3 reads CASSQDPQGNYGYTF. Written as DNA, the CDR3 is TGTGCCAGCAGCCAAGATCCCCAGGGTAACTATGGCTACACCTTC.